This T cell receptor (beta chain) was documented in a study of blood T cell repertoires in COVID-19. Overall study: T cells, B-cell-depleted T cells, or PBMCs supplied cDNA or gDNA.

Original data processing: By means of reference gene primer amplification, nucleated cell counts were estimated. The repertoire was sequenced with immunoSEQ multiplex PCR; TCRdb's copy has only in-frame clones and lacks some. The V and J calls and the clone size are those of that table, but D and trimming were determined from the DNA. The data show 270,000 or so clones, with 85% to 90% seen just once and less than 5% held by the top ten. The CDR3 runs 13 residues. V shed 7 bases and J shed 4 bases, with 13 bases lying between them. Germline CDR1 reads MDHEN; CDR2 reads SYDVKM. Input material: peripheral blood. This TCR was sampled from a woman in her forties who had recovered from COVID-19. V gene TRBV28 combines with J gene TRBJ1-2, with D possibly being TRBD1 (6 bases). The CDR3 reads CASNRGQPYGYTF. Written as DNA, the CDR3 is TGTGCCAGCAACCGCGGACAGCCCTATGGCTACACCTTC.